The T cell receptor beta chain under discussion was sequenced for a study of cytomegalovirus exposure and HLA in healthy donors. Per germline, CDR1 ENHRY and CDR2 SYGVKD. This CDR3 spans 13 amino acids. V was shortened by 4 bases and J by 1 base, with 7 bases between the two germline ends. The PCR used 60 Vbeta and 13 Jbeta primers. Sequencing used immunoSEQ multiplex PCR; TCRdb keeps in-frame clones, though not all of them. The sample consists of approximately 210,000 clones, roughly 85% of them appearing once. This TCR was sampled from a male donor in good health and CMV-seronegative. The sequencing sample was made of PBMCs. The chain couples TRBV10-3 to TRBJ2-5; no reliable D call. The CDR3 here is CAISAVPQETQYF. DNA for the CDR3: TGTGCCATCAGTGCAGTTCCCCAAGAGACCCAGTACTTC.